The 32 T cell receptor beta chains below all came from one sample that was sequenced in a study of Graves' ophthalmopathy and Graves' hyperthyroidism. As the template, RNA transcripts were used to amplify TCR beta CDR3 regions. Amplification began with first-round RT-PCR using HTBI primers, then second-round multiplex PCR was performed. TCRdb itself ran the multiplex PCR reads through MiXCR, one entry per CDR3 protein. The table has 560,000 or so distinct CDR3 sequences, 35% to 45% seen once. Sequencing was performed on peripheral blood or thyroid tissue (not recorded which). All receptors come from an adult man with Graves' hyperthyroidism.

This clonotype has a handful of counts. The CDR3 sequence: CASSIPWRDAGETNEKLFF. For the CDR3, the DNA is TGTGCCAGTAGTATCCCTTGGAGAGATGCAGGGGAGACTAATGAAAAACTGTTTTTT. This chain uses TRBV19 with TRBJ1-4; D may be TRBD1 (6 bases). Per germline, CDR1 LNHDA and CDR2 SQIVND (reference sequence). The length of the CDR3 is 19 residues. V gave up 3 bases and J gave up 2 bases, with 22 bases separating them.

This clonotype was recorded many times. The chain links TRBV27 to TRBJ2-5; weak D call: TRBD2 (6 bases). CDR1 MNHEY and CDR2 SMNVEV come from the germline V gene (reference sequence). The CDR3 has 14 amino acids. V lost 3 bases, J lost 4 bases, and 12 bases lay in between. CDR3 bases: TGTGCCAGCAGTTTCTGGGGGGTTGGAGAGACCCAGTACTTC. Its protein is CASSFWGVGETQYF.

This clonotype was counted many times. CDR3 DNA sequence: TGCGCCAGCAGCCAGACGATGACAGGGAAGGACACTGAAGCTTTCTTT. Its translation: CASSQTMTGKDTEAFF. This sequence joins TRBV4-1 and TRBJ1-1, with TRBD1 matching 7 bases. Germline CDR1 and CDR2: MGHRA and YSYEKL. CDR3 length equals 16 residues. V dropped 3 bases and J dropped 3; count of bases not matched to a gene: 10.

This clonotype was seen more than once but under ten times. The CDR3 DNA sequence: TGTGCCAGCAGTTTTTCGCAGGTGACTTCCTACGAGCAGTACTTC. The encoded protein is CASSFSQVTSYEQYF. The rearrangement joins TRBV27 to TRBJ2-7; no clear D. Germline CDR1 is MNHEY and CDR2 is SMNVEV (reference sequence). With 3 bases removed from V and 1 base from J, the gap between germline ends came to 13 bases. This CDR3 has 15 amino acids.

The J gene is TRBJ2-3, the V gene TRBV6-6; 7 nucleotides align to TRBD2. There are 16 residues in the CDR3. The V and J ends lost 8 bases and 2 bases, in that order; junction bases with no gene match: 13. Germline V gives CDR1 MNHNY, CDR2 SVGAGI (reference sequence). CDR3 sequence: CASSRQSGDLTDTQYF. CDR3 DNA sequence: TGTGCCAGCTCCAGACAGAGCGGGGACCTCACAGATACGCAGTATTTT.

A few counts support this clonotype. The gene calls are TRBV12-3 or TRBV12-4 and TRBJ2-7; D possibly matches TRBD1 or TRBD2 (5 bases each). V was clipped by 1 base and J by 0 bases, with 16 bases between them. The CDR3 extends over 17 amino acids. The CDR3 sequence is CASSLGFGGKSSYEQYF. CDR3 DNA sequence: TGTGCCAGCAGTTTAGGTTTTGGGGGAAAATCCTCCTACGAGCAGTACTTC.

The V and J genes are TRBV2 and TRBJ2-7, with 8 bases aligning to TRBD1. The germline V gene has CDR1 SNHLY and CDR2 FYNNEI. After removal of 6 bases from V and 7 bases from J, the junction contained 5 bases not matched to a gene. This CDR3 comprises 12 residues. The CDR3 DNA follows: TGTGCCAGCAGGGGAGGACAGGGAGAGCAGTACTTC. Its protein product is CASRGGQGEQYF. Together with reference TRBV2 and TRBJ2-7, the CDR3 gives the full variable domain: EPEVTQTPSHQVTQMGQEVILRCVPISNHLYFYWYRQILGQKVEFLVSFYNNEISEKSEIFDDQFSVERPDGSNFTLKIRSTKLEDSAMYFCASRGGQGEQYFGPGTRLTVT.

This sequence joins TRBV29-1 and TRBJ1-2; no clear D gene. Trimming removed 7 bases at V and 4 bases at J, with 7 bases between. This CDR3 has 10 residues. Looked up from germline, CDR1 is SQVTM and CDR2 is ANQGSEA. The CDR3 reads CSAGPYGYTF. The CDR3 DNA is TGCAGCGCCGGACCCTATGGCTACACCTTC.

This clonotype showed up many times. The chain carries TRBV24-1 and TRBJ2-5; 13 bases align to TRBD2. This CDR3 spans 16 amino acids. Germline CDR1 reads KGHDR; CDR2 reads SFDVKD. The V and J ends lost 3 bases and 1 base, in that order; junction bases with no gene match: 1. CDR3 DNA: TGTGCCACCAGTGATACTAGCGGGGGGGCCCAAGAGACCCAGTACTTC. It specifies CATSDTSGGAQETQYF.

Written as DNA, the CDR3 is TGCAGTGCTAGTCCAGCGACCTCAGATACGCAGTATTTT. It is translated as CSASPATSDTQYF. The genes are TRBV20-1 and TRBJ2-3, with D unresolved. The CDR3 extends over 13 amino acids. The V end lost 3 bases, the J end lost 4 bases, and 11 bases lay between the germline ends. The germline CDR1 and CDR2 sequences are DFQATT and SNEGSKA (reference sequence).

This chain links TRBV20-1 with TRBJ1-3; 9 bases match TRBD1. This CDR3 is 17 amino acids long. The V and J ends lost 3 bases and 4 bases, in that order; junction bases with no gene match: 13. CDR1 is DFQATT, CDR2 SNEGSKA, per germline (reference sequence). The CDR3 protein is CSARITGTGSRGNTIYF. In DNA, the CDR3 is TGCAGTGCTAGGATCACCGGGACAGGGAGTAGAGGAAACACCATATATTTT.

The V call is TRBV7-8, the J call TRBJ1-6; D is unclear. V lost 6 bases, J lost 2 bases, and 8 bases lay in between. The CDR3 contains 14 residues. The germline gives CDR1 SGHVS, CDR2 FQNEAQ. CDR3 in DNA: TGTGCCAGCAGTTTCGGTCCCTATAATTCACCCCTCCACTTT. Residues: CASSFGPYNSPLHF.

This clonotype has a count of ten or more. The rearrangement uses TRBV10-3 and TRBJ1-2, with D possibly matching TRBD1 (6 bases). Germline loops: CDR1 ENHRY, CDR2 SYGVKD. V lost 0 bases and J 1 base, leaving 9 bases between the germline ends. The CDR3 is 15 residues long. For the CDR3, the DNA is TGTGCCATCAGTGAGTCGACAGGCCGTAACTATGGCTACACCTTC. Translating it yields CAISESTGRNYGYTF.

As concerns this clonotype: Relative to the germline gene, one junction end is altered; a read error may explain this. The chain uses TRBV10-2 and TRBJ1-1; D is perhaps TRBD1 (5 bases). The V gene's germline CDR1 is WSHSY and CDR2 SAAADI. The CDR3 spans 14 residues. The CDR3 DNA is TGTGCCAGCAGTCTCACGACAGCCAACACTGAAGCTTTCTTT. This gives the protein CASSLTTANTEAFF.

This clonotype was counted between two and nine times. This chain uses TRBV6-5 with TRBJ2-7, with TRBD1 as a possible D gene (7 bases). This CDR3 region has 18 residues. The germline V and J ends were trimmed by 0 bases and 2 bases, with 20 bases remaining between them. CDR1 MNHEY and CDR2 SVGAGI come from the germline V gene. Here the CDR3 DNA reads TGTGCCAGCAGTTACTCCTATAGGAGGGGGCCAAGCCCCTACGAGCAGTACTTC. Translation: CASSYSYRRGPSPYEQYF.

The J gene is TRBJ2-7, the V gene TRBV7-2, with 9 bases aligning to TRBD1. The J call may be faulty, since TRBJ2-1 better matches the DNA end. CDR3 length: 17 residues. Germline loops: CDR1 SGHTA, CDR2 FQGNSA. The CDR3 reads CASSLDAGTGPYNEQFF. For the CDR3, the DNA is TGTGCCAGCAGCTTAGACGCCGGGACAGGGCCGTACAATGAGCAGTTCTTC.

This clonotype has just a few counts. The chain joins TRBV29-1 to TRBJ2-7, with a tentative D call TRBD1 (5 bases). TRBJ2-1 explains the end of the DNA better; the J call may be wrong. The CDR3 spans 13 residues. Germline V gene lookup returns CDR1 SQVTM and CDR2 ANQGSEA. CDR3 in DNA: TGCAGCGTTGAAGGGACATCGTCCAATGAGCAGTTCTTC. Residues: CSVEGTSSNEQFF.

DNA for the CDR3: TGTGCCAGCAGCTTAGTCCCGGGCTCAAACAATGAGCAGTTCTTC. Encoded protein: CASSLVPGSNNEQFF. The V call is TRBV7-6, the J call TRBJ2-7, with D unclear. With the DNA end fitting TRBJ2-1 better, the J assignment may be wrong. The CDR3 runs 15 residues. Germline CDR1 SGHVS, CDR2 FNYEAQ.

In this sample, this clonotype turned up many times. This chain links TRBV20-1 with TRBJ1-5, with 8 bases fitting TRBD1. V dropped 6 bases and J dropped 0; count of bases not matched to a gene: 7. The CDR3 length is 15 residues. Germline CDR1 is DFQATT and CDR2 is SNEGSKA (reference sequence). CDR3 nucleotides: TGCAGTGCCTTGGACAGGGAATATAGCAATCAGCCCCAGCATTTT. Protein: CSALDREYSNQPQHF.

Many counts were recorded for this clonotype. This chain connects TRBV12-3 or TRBV12-4 to TRBJ2-7; either TRBD1 or TRBD2 may fit D (5 bases each). This CDR3 has 16 residues. V was cut by 1 base and J by 1 base, with 14 bases left in between. The CDR3 nucleotides are TGTGCCAGCAGTTTAGTGGGGGACGCCCCTTCCTACGAGCAGTACTTC. It codes for CASSLVGDAPSYEQYF.

The count of this clonotype is one. A much larger clone lies a single base off, so this may be a read error. The gene calls are TRBV20-1 and TRBJ2-2; D is undetermined. There are 13 residues in the CDR3. The V and J ends lost 6 bases and 5 bases respectively, with 13 bases between them. Germline loops: CDR1 DFQATT, CDR2 SNEGSKA (reference sequence). The CDR3 DNA reads as TGCAGTGCAAGAAGTGCAGTGACCGGGGAGCTGTTTTTT. It is translated as CSARSAVTGELFF.

This clonotype was counted at least ten times. The chain has TRBV10-3 and TRBJ1-2; D is possibly TRBD1 (5 bases). Germline V CDR1 and CDR2: ENHRY, SYGVKD. The CDR3 totals 12 residues. Trimming stripped 11 bases from V and 4 bases from J, with 14 bases between. CDR3 residues: CAVRDGIYGYTF. CDR3 DNA: TGTGCCGTACGGGACGGAATCTATGGCTACACCTTC.

The chain recombines TRBV6-6 with TRBJ1-2; D perhaps matches TRBD1 (6 bases). Trimming left V 6 bases short and J 6 bases short, with 8 bases between. Germline loops: CDR1 MNHNY, CDR2 SVGAGI (reference sequence). The CDR3 is 11 residues long. The chain's CDR3 is CASRRTDGYTF. The CDR3, as DNA: TGTGCCAGCAGAAGGACAGATGGCTACACCTTC.

This clonotype was seen just once. The V call is TRBV7-9, the J call TRBJ2-7; 7 bases agree with TRBD2. The CDR3 contains 16 residues. After removal of 1 base from V and 7 bases from J, the junction contained 13 bases not matched to a gene. CDR1 is SEHNR and CDR2 is FQNEAQ in the germline V gene (reference sequence). The CDR3 DNA follows: TGTGCCAGCAGCTTAGATTACCGGGGGGACTACAATGAGCAGTACTTC. This gives the protein CASSLDYRGDYNEQYF.

The genes are TRBV2 and TRBJ1-2; D remains unclear. This CDR3 has 14 residues. The V and J ends lost 2 bases and 3 bases respectively, with 10 bases between them. Germline V gives CDR1 SNHLY, CDR2 FYNNEI. The CDR3 spells CASSENPTDYGYTF. The CDR3 nucleotides are TGTGCCAGCAGTGAAAACCCTACGGACTATGGCTACACCTTC.

This clonotype was detected ten times or more. The chain links TRBV5-1 to TRBJ2-5; a weak D match, TRBD1 (6 bases). Trimming cost V 3 bases and J 5 bases, with 14 bases left between them. The CDR3 sequence is 14 residues long. Germline V gene data show CDR1 as SGHRS and CDR2 as YFSETQ. CDR3 residues: CASSYGLQGETQYF. In DNA form, the CDR3 reads TGCGCCAGCAGCTACGGACTGCAGGGGGAGACCCAGTACTTC.

The gene calls are TRBV7-3 and TRBJ2-2, with D possibly TRBD1 on 6 matching bases. Germline-derived CDR1 and CDR2 are SGHTA and FQGTGA. Between the trimmed V and J ends, which lost 5 bases and 0 bases, there was a span of 19 bases. The CDR3 extends over 18 amino acids. The CDR3 bases are TGTGCCAGCAGCCCAGCAGTACAGGGCCTGACGAACACCGGGGAGCTGTTTTTT. Its protein is CASSPAVQGLTNTGELFF.

This clonotype was seen a single time. The chain combines TRBV14 with TRBJ1-1; perhaps TRBD1 as D (5 bases). The CDR3 spans 17 residues. Trimming pared 6 bases from V and 6 bases from J, leaving 26 bases between. Germline values: CDR1 SGHDN, CDR2 FVKESK. The CDR3 protein is CASSSPPGRTFGSEAFF. CDR3 sequence (DNA): TGTGCCAGCAGTTCACCACCGGGACGGACATTTGGCTCTGAAGCTTTCTTT.

V is TRBV10-3 and J is TRBJ2-3; D might be TRBD2 (6 bases). V was trimmed by 2 bases and J by 0 bases, leaving 15 bases between them. CDR3 size: 17 residues. Germline CDR1 ENHRY, CDR2 SYGVKD. The CDR3 is CAISEGYGTPSTDTQYF. CDR3 bases: TGTGCCATCAGTGAGGGCTACGGGACTCCTAGCACAGATACGCAGTATTTT.

Concerning this clonotype: The germline gene is not matched at one end of the junction; a read error may be the cause. CDR3 coding DNA: TGTGCCAGCAGTTTAGACAAGAGATACGAGCAGTACTTC. This sequence encodes CASSLDKRYEQYF. This chain links TRBV24-1 with TRBJ2-7, with D unclear. CDR1 and CDR2 from the germline V gene are KGHDR and SFDVKD. This CDR3 contains 13 residues.

This rearrangement joins TRBV20-1 to TRBJ2-5; 10 bases align to TRBD2. Germline V gives CDR1 DFQATT, CDR2 SNEGSKA (reference sequence). Trimming at V came to 0 bases and at J to 2 bases, leaving 6 bases not matched to a gene. The CDR3 is made up of 16 amino acids. The CDR3 DNA reads as TGCAGTGCTAGAGATAGGATAGCGGGGGGTCAAGAGACCCAGTACTTC. It is translated as CSARDRIAGGQETQYF.

This clonotype was seen ten or more times. The rearrangement joins TRBV9 to TRBJ1-2; 11 nucleotides line up with TRBD1. CDR3 length: 17 residues. V lost 0 bases to trimming and J lost 4 bases; unmatched junction nucleotides: 8. Germline V gene data show CDR1 as SGDLS and CDR2 as YYNGEE. This CDR3 reads CASSVGTGGAGAYGYTF. CDR3 DNA sequence: TGTGCCAGCAGCGTAGGGACAGGGGGCGCAGGTGCCTATGGCTACACCTTC.